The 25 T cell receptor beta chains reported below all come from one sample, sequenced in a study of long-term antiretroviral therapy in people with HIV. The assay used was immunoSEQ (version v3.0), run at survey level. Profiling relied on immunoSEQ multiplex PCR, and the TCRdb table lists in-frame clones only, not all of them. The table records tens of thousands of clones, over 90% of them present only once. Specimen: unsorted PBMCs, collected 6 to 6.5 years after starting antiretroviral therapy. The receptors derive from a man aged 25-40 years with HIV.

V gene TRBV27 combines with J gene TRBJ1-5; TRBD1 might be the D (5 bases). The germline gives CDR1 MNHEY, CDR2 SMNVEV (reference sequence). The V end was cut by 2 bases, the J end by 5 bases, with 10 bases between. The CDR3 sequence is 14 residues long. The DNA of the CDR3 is TGTGCCAGCAGTTTAGAGGGGCTCGATCAGCCCCAGCATTTT. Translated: CASSLEGLDQPQHF.

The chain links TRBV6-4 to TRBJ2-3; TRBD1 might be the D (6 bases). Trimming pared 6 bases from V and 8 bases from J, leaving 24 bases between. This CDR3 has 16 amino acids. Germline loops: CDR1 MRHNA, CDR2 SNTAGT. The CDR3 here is CASSFGTPGAQGTQYF. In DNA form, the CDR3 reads TGTGCCAGCAGCTTCGGGACGCCAGGGGCTCAAGGTACGCAGTATTTT.

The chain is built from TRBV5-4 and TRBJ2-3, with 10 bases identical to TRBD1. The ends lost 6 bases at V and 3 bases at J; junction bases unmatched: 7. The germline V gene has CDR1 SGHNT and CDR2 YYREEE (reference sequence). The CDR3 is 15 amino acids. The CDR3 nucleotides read TGTGCCAGCACCACAGGACAGGGGGGAACAGATACGCAGTATTTT. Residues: CASTTGQGGTDTQYF. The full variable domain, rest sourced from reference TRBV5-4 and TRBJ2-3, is ETGVTQSPTHLIKTRGQQVTLRCSSQSGHNTVSWYQQALGQGPQFIFQYYREEENGRGNFPPRFSGLQFPNYSSELNVNALELDDSALYLCASTTGQGGTDTQYFGPGTRLTVL.

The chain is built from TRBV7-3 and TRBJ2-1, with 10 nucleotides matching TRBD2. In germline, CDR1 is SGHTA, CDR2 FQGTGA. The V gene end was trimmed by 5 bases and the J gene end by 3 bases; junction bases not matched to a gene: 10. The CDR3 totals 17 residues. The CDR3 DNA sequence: TGTGCCAGCAGCGGCTCGCTTTCTAGCGGGGGCTACAATGAGCAGTTCTTC. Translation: CASSGSLSSGGYNEQFF.

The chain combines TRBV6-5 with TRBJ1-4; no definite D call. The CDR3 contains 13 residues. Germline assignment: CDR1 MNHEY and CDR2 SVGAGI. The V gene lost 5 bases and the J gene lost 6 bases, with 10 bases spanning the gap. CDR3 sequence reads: CASSQGSHEKLFF. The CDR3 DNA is TGTGCCAGCAGTCAAGGGAGCCATGAAAAACTGTTTTTT.

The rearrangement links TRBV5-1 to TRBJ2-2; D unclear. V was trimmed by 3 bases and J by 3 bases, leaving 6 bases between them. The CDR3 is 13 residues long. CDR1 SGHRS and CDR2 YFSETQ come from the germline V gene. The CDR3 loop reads CASSSGYTGELFF. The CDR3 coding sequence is TGCGCCAGCAGCTCCGGGTACACCGGGGAGCTGTTTTTT.

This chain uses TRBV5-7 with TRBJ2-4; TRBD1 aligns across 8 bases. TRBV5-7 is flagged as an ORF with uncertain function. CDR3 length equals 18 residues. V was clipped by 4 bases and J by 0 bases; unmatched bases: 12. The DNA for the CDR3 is TGTGCCAGCAGCGGACTAACCCGGGACAGGAGAGCCAAAAACATTCAGTACTTC. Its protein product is CASSGLTRDRRAKNIQYF.

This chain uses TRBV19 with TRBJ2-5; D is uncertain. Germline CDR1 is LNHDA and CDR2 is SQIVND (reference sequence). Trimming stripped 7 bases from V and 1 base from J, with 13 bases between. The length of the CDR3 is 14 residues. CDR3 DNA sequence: TGTGCCAGTACCGAAGCCGGCCGCCAAGAGACCCAGTACTTC. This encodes CASTEAGRQETQYF.

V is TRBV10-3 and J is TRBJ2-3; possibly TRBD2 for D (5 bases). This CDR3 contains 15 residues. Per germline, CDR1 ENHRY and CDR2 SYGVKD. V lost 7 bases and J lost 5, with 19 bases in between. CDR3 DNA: TGTGCCATCAAGAGAGGGCCTGGGTATGGAGATACGCAGTATTTT. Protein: CAIKRGPGYGDTQYF.

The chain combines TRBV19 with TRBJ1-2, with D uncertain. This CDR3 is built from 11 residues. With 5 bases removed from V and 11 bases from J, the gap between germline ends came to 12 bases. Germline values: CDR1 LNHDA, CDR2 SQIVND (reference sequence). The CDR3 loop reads CASSFGRLYTF. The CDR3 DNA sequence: TGTGCCAGTAGTTTCGGACGGCTTTACACCTTC.

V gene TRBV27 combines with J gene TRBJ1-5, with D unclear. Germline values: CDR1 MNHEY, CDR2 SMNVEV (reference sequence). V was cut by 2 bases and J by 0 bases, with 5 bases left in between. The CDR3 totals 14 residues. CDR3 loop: CASSLGLSNQPQHF. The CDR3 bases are TGTGCCAGCAGTTTAGGCCTTAGCAATCAGCCCCAGCATTTT.

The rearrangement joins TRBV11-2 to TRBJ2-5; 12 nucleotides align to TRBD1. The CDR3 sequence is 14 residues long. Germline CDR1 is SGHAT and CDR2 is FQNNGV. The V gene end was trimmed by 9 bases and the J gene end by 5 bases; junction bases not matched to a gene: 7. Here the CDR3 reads CASRGTGGAETQYF. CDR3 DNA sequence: TGTGCCAGTCGCGGGACAGGGGGCGCGGAGACCCAGTACTTC. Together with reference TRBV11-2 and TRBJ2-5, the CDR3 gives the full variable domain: EAGVAQSPRYKIIEKRQSVAFWCNPISGHATLYWYQQILGQGPKLLIQFQNNGVVDDSQLPKDRFSAERLKGVDSTLKIQPAKLEDSAVYLCASRGTGGAETQYFGPGTRLLVL.

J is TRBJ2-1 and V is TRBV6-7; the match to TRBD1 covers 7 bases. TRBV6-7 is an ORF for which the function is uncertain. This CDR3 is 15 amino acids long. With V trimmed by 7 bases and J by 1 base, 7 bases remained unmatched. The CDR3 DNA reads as TGTGCCAGCACACACCGGACAGGTTCCTACAATGAGCAGTTCTTC. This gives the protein CASTHRTGSYNEQFF.

The CDR3 nucleotides are TGTGCCAGCAGGGAGGGCGGGGGGCCTGGCGAGCAGTACTTC. Its translation: CASREGGGPGEQYF. The J gene is TRBJ2-7, the V gene TRBV6-1, with TRBD2 identical over 8 bases. V lost 6 bases, J lost 6 bases, and 10 bases stayed unmatched. This CDR3 comprises 14 residues. Germline V lookup: CDR1 MNHNS, CDR2 SASEGT.

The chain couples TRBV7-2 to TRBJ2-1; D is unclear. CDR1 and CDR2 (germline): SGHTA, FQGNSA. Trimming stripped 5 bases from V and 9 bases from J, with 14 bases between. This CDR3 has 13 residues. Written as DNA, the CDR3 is TGTGCCAGCAGCATCCAGAAGTCAATTGAGCAGTTCTTC. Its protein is CASSIQKSIEQFF. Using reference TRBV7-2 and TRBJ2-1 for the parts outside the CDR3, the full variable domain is GAGVSQSPSNKVTEKGKDVELRCDPISGHTALYWYRQSLGQGLEFLIYFQGNSAPDKSGLPSDRFSAERTGGSVSTLTIQRTQQEDSAVYLCASSIQKSIEQFFGPGTRLTVL.

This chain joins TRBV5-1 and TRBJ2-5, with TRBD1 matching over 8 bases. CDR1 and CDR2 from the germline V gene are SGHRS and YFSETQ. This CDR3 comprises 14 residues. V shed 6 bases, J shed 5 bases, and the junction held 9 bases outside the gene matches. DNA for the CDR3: TGCGCCAGCACATCAGGGGGCGAGCGGGAGACCCAGTACTTC. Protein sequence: CASTSGGERETQYF.

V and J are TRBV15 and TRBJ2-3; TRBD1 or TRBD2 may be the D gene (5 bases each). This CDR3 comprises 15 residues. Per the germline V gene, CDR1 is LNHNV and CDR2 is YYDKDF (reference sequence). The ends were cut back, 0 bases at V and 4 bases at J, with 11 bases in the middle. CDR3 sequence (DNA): TGTGCCACCAGCAGAGAATTGGGGGTAGCAGATACGCAGTATTTT. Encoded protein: CATSRELGVADTQYF.

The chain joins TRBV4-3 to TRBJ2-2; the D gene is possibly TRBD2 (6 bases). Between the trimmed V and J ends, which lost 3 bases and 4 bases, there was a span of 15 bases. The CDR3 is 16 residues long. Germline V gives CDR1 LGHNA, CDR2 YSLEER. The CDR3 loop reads CASSQVGGVVTGELFF. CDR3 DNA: TGCGCCAGCAGCCAGGTGGGGGGTGTGGTCACCGGGGAGCTGTTTTTT.

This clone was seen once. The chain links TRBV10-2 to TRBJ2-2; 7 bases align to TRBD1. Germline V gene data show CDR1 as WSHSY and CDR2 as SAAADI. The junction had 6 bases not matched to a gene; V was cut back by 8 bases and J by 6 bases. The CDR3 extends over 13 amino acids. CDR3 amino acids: CASGSTGAGELFF. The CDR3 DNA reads TGCGCCAGCGGTTCCACAGGGGCCGGGGAGCTGTTTTTT.

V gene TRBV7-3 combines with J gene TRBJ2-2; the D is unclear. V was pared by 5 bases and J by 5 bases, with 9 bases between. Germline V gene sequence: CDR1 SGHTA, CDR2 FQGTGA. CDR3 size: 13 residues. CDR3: CASSPPGTGELFF. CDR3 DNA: TGTGCCAGCAGCCCACCTGGGACCGGGGAGCTGTTTTTT.

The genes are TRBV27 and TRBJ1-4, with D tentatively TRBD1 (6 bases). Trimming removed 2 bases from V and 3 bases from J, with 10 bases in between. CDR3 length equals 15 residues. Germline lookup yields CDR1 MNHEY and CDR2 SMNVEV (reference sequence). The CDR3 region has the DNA TGTGCCAGCAGTTTAAGGGGGGCGGCTAATGAAAAACTGTTTTTT. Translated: CASSLRGAANEKLFF.

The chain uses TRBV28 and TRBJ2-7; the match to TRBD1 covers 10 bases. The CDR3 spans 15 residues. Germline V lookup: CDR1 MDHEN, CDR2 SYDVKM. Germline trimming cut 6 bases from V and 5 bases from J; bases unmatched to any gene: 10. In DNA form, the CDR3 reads TGTGCCAGCAGCACAGGAGGGACAGGGGTTAACGAGCAGTACTTC. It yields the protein CASSTGGTGVNEQYF.

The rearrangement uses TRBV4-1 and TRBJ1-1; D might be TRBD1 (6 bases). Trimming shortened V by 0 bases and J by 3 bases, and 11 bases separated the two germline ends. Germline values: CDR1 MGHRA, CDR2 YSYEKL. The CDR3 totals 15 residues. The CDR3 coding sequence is TGCGCCAGCAGCCAAGATCCAGGGGTGGACACTGAAGCTTTCTTT. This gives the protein CASSQDPGVDTEAFF.

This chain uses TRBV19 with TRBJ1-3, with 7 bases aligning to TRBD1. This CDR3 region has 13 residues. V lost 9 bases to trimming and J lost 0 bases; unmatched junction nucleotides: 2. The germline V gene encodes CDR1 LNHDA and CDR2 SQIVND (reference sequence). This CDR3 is CASNRGSGNTIYF. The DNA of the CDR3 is TGTGCCAGCAACAGGGGCTCTGGAAACACCATATATTTT.

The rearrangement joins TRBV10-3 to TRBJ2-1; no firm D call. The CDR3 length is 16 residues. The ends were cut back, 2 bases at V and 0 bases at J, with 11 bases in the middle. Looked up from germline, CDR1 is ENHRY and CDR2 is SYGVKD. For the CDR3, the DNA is TGTGCCATCAGTGAGCAGACGTCGAGCTCCTACAATGAGCAGTTCTTC. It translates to CAISEQTSSSYNEQFF.